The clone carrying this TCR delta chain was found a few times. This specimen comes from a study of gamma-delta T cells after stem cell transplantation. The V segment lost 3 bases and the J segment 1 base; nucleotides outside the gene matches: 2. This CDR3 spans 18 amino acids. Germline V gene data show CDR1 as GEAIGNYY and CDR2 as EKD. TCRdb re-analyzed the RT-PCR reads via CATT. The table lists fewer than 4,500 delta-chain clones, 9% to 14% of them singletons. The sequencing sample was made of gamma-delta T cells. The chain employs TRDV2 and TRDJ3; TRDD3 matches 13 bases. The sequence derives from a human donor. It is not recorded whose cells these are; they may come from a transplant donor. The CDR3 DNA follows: TGTGCCTGTGACGTACTGGGGGATACGTCCTGGGACACCCGACAGATGTTTTTC. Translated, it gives CACDVLGDTSWDTRQMFF.